Below are 7 T cell receptor beta chains sequenced from a single sample in a study of graft-versus-host responses after intestinal transplantation. Their antigens are not known. Method: immunoSEQ multiplex PCR; TCRdb's copy keeps in-frame clones and lacks some. The sample contains about 130,000 clones, over 85% of which appear only once. The sample consisted of unstimulated CD4+ T cells sorted from spleen or lymph node cells, taken before intestinal transplant. These receptor sequences come from a human donor who received an intestinal transplant.

The gene calls are TRBV11-3 and TRBJ1-2; the match to TRBD1 covers 8 bases. The J segment lost 1 base and the V segment lost 5 bases, leaving 9 bases of the junction unmatched. Germline-derived CDR1 and CDR2 are SGHNT and YENEEA. There are 16 residues in the CDR3. CDR3 in amino acids: CASSHGQGSVNYGYTF. DNA for the CDR3: TGTGCCAGCAGCCACGGACAGGGTAGCGTTAACTATGGCTACACCTTC.

The chain employs TRBV6-4 and TRBJ1-3; no reliable D call. Germline-derived CDR1 and CDR2 are MRHNA and SNTAGT. The germline V and J ends were trimmed by 3 bases and 5 bases, with 14 bases remaining between them. The CDR3 contains 15 residues. The CDR3 DNA reads TGTGCCAGCAGTGAGAGGCGCTACCTAAGAAACACCATATATTTT. This translates into CASSERRYLRNTIYF.

The rearrangement joins TRBV2 to TRBJ2-7; 9 nucleotides match TRBD1. The trim removed 7 bases at V and 0 bases at J, leaving 10 bases unmatched. The CDR3 consists of 16 residues. The germline V gene has CDR1 SNHLY and CDR2 FYNNEI. Here the CDR3 reads CASNSRDRGGSYEQYF. The CDR3 nucleotides read TGTGCCAGCAACTCCAGAGACAGGGGGGGCTCCTACGAGCAGTACTTC.

This chain joins TRBV10-3 and TRBJ2-3; the match to TRBD2 covers 7 bases. In germline, CDR1 is ENHRY, CDR2 SYGVKD. The ends lost 11 bases at V and 3 bases at J; junction bases unmatched: 5. The CDR3 consists of 12 residues. This chain's CDR3 is CASGGLTDTQYF. CDR3 sequence (DNA): TGTGCCTCGGGGGGTTTGACAGATACGCAGTATTTT.

V gene TRBV28 combines with J gene TRBJ2-5; 7 bases map to TRBD1. The CDR3 runs 14 residues. Trimming cost V 0 bases and J 2 bases; bases outside gene matches: 0. The V gene's germline CDR1 is MDHEN and CDR2 SYDVKM. CDR3: CASSLWTGQETQYF. The CDR3 nucleotides read TGTGCCAGCAGTTTATGGACAGGGCAAGAGACCCAGTACTTC. The full variable domain, in which reference TRBV28 and TRBJ2-5 provide the parts outside the CDR3, is DVKVTQSSRYLVKRTGEKVFLECVQDMDHENMFWYRQDPGLGLRLIYFSYDVKMKEKGDIPEGYSVSREKKERFSLILESASTNQTSMYLCASSLWTGQETQYFGPGTRLLVL.

This sequence joins TRBV7-9 and TRBJ2-1; D gene uncertain. CDR1 and CDR2 (germline): SEHNR, FQNEAQ (reference sequence). The CDR3 is made up of 14 amino acids. V lost 5 bases and J 0 bases, leaving 8 bases between the germline ends. CDR3 coding DNA: TGTGCCAGCAGCCCAGTTAGCTCCTACAATGAGCAGTTCTTC. Residues: CASSPVSSYNEQFF.

The genes are TRBV5-1 and TRBJ2-5, with no clear D. CDR1 is SGHRS and CDR2 is YFSETQ in the germline V gene. The CDR3 runs 14 residues. V was trimmed by 4 bases and J by 0 bases, leaving 10 bases between them. The CDR3 nucleotides read TGCGCCAGCAGCCCCCGGCAGTACCAAGAGACCCAGTACTTC. This codes for CASSPRQYQETQYF.